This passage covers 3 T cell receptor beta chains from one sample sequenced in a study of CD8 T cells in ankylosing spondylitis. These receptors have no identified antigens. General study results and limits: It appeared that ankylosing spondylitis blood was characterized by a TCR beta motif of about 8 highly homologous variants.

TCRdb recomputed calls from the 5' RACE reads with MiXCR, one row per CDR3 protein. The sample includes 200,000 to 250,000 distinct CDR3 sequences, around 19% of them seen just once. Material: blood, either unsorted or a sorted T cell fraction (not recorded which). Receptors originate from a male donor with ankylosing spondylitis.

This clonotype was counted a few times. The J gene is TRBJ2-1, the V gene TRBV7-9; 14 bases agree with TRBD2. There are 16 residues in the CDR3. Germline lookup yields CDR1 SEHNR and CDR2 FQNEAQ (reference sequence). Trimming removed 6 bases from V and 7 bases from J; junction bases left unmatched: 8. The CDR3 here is CASSSYGTSGSNEQFF. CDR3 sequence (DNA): TGTGCCAGCAGTTCCTATGGGACTAGCGGGAGTAATGAGCAGTTCTTC.

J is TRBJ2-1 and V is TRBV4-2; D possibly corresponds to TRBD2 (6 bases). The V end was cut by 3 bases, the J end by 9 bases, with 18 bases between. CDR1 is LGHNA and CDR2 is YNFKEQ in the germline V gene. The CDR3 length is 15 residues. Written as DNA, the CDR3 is TGTGCCAGCAGCCACAGTTGGAGGGAGGAGGGTGAGCAGTTCTTC. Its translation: CASSHSWREEGEQFF.

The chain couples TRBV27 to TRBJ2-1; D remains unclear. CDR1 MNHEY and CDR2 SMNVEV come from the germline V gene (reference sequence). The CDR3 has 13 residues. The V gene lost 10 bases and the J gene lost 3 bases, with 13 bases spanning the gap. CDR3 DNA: TGTGCCACCTCTTTTACACTCTACAATGAGCAGTTCTTC. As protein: CATSFTLYNEQFF.